These T cell receptor beta chains were read from a single sample in a study of T cell responses to AZD1222 COVID-19 vaccine. Profiling relied on immunoSEQ multiplex PCR, and the TCRdb table lists in-frame clones only, not all of them. The data contain about 150,000 clones, 88% of them seen just once; the ten biggest clones take up 6.9%. Sequences were derived from peripheral blood, sampled after recovery from COVID-19. The receptors shown here come from an adult who had recovered from COVID-19. CDR3s include the opening cysteine and the closing phenylalanine or tryptophan. The order of the fields is clone size, J gene, CDR3 length, D gene, V gene, CDR3 DNA, CDR3 protein. D genes are given only for firm matches. Only part of the rows carry a size: once, few, many, or a class if the clone is expanded.

once TRBJ1-1 15 NA TRBV27 TGTGCCAGCAGTTTTAATCGTGGCGCCCGGAGGGAGGCTTTCTTT CASSFNRGARREAFF
NA TRBJ2-7 15 TRBD2 TRBV18 TGTGCCAGCTCACCACCTAGCGGGGGGACCTACGAGCAGTACTTC CASSPPSGGTYEQYF
NA TRBJ2-5 14 NA TRBV9 TGTGCCAGCAGCTCGAGCAGGGGATTGGAGACCCAGTACTTC CASSSSRGLETQYF
NA TRBJ2-4 16 NA TRBV3-1/TRBV3-2 TGTGCCAGCAGCCAAGATCTCGAAGGGGCGCTTAACATTCAGTACTTC CASSQDLEGALNIQYF
NA TRBJ2-2 15 NA TRBV6-5 TGTGCCACCTCAATCAGAGGGGTTCAGGGCGGGGAGCTGTTTTTT CATSIRGVQGGELFF
NA TRBJ2-3 13 TRBD2 TRBV6-6 TGTGCCAGCAATCCAATAGCGGGAGATACGCAGTATTTT CASNPIAGDTQYF
few TRBJ1-1 13 NA TRBV14 TGTGCCAGCAGCAAACTACTGAACACTGAAGCTTTCTTT CASSKLLNTEAFF
NA TRBJ1-5 16 TRBD1 TRBV28 TGTGCCAGCAGTGCACTCCGACAGGGAAGGAGTCAGCCCCAGCATTTT CASSALRQGRSQPQHF
NA TRBJ1-6 18 TRBD1 TRBV5-1 TGCGCCAGCAGCACAATTCCCGGGACAGGCTTCAATAATTCACCCCTCCACTTT CASSTIPGTGFNNSPLHF
NA TRBJ1-4 16 TRBD1 TRBV28 TGTGCCAGCAGTCTGACGTGGGACAGCAGCAATGAAAAACTGTTTTTT CASSLTWDSSNEKLFF
once TRBJ1-6 17 NA TRBV23-1 TGCGCCAGCAGTCCGCGACAGGCGCCACCGTATAATTCACCCCTCCACTTT CASSPRQAPPYNSPLHF
NA TRBJ1-1 17 NA TRBV2 TGTGCCAGCAGTGAAATCCTCAGGGAAATGATGAACACTGAAGCTTTCTTT CASSEILREMMNTEAFF
few TRBJ1-5 14 TRBD1 TRBV19 TGTGCCAGTAGTATCCGACAGGGGAGTCAGCCCCAGCATTTT CASSIRQGSQPQHF
NA TRBJ1-2 14 NA TRBV10-3 TGTGCCATCAGTGAGCTTGAACGGACGAGCGGCTACACCTTC CAISELERTSGYTF
NA TRBJ2-2 15 TRBD2 TRBV5-4 TGTGCCAGCAGTTCTAGCGGGGCCGGGCCCGGGGAGCTGTTTTTT CASSSSGAGPGELFF
NA TRBJ2-2 15 TRBD1 TRBV18 TGTGCCAGCTCACCAGTGGCAGGGGGCAGCGGGGAGCTGTTTTTT CASSPVAGGSGELFF
NA TRBJ1-5 13 NA TRBV15 TGTGCCACCAGCAGAGTGGGGAATCAGCCCCAGCATTTT CATSRVGNQPQHF
NA TRBJ2-5 11 NA TRBV7-2 TGTGCCAGCAGCTTTACCCAGACCCAGTACTTC CASSFTQTQYF
NA TRBJ1-1 14 NA TRBV7-2 TGTGCCAGCAGCAATCCGAGGTGGAACACTGAAGCTTTCTTT CASSNPRWNTEAFF
NA TRBJ1-6 18 TRBD1 TRBV2 TGTGCCAGCAGGGGCCCTCGGACAGGGCCCGGGAATAATTCACCCCTCCACTTT CASRGPRTGPGNNSPLHF
NA TRBJ1-2 13 NA TRBV6-5 TGTGCCAGCAGCGGGAGCACCCTTGGAGGCTACACCTTC CASSGSTLGGYTF
NA TRBJ2-7 11 NA TRBV10-1 TGCGCCAGCAGTTTGGGATACGAGCAGTACTTC CASSLGYEQYF
once TRBJ2-3 16 NA TRBV24-1 TGTGCCACCAGTGATTTGAAGTTTGCTAGCACAGATACGCAGTATTTT CATSDLKFASTDTQYF
NA TRBJ1-5 14 NA TRBV7-9 TGTGCCAGCAGCTTAGGGGGGTGGAATCAGCCCCAGCATTTT CASSLGGWNQPQHF
NA TRBJ1-1 14 TRBD1 TRBV7-6 TGTGCCAGCAGCCCCGGGACAGGGACCACTGAAGCTTTCTTT CASSPGTGTTEAFF
NA TRBJ2-3 15 TRBD2 TRBV24-1 TGTGCCACCAGTGACGGCGGGAGGGGGGGAGATACGCAGTATTTT CATSDGGRGGDTQYF
NA TRBJ2-1 17 TRBD2 TRBV7-9 TGTGCCAGCAGCTTAAGTTTGGCGGGAGCGTCCTACAATGAGCAGTTCTTC CASSLSLAGASYNEQFF
NA TRBJ1-5 14 NA TRBV21-1 TGTGCCAGCAGCCCCCGAGTTAGCAATCAGCCCCAGCATTTT CASSPRVSNQPQHF
NA TRBJ1-1 14 NA TRBV10-2 TGCGCCAGCAGTCCCAATATCCCGGGCACTGAAGCTTTCTTT CASSPNIPGTEAFF
NA TRBJ1-1 16 NA TRBV19 TGTGCCAGTAGTATAGGGGGCCCACAGGGTATCGCTGAAGCTTTCTTT CASSIGGPQGIAEAFF
NA TRBJ2-7 15 TRBD2 TRBV19 TGTGCCAGTAGTATAGGCGCTAGCGGGGCCTACGAGCAGTACTTC CASSIGASGAYEQYF
NA TRBJ2-7 15 NA TRBV28 TGTGCCAGCAGTCCTCACACGATCAGCTCCTACGAGCAGTACTTC CASSPHTISSYEQYF